This T cell receptor beta chain is drawn from a study of T cell responses to AZD1222 COVID-19 vaccine. Germline V lookup: CDR1 SGHDT, CDR2 YYEEEE. V was clipped by 0 bases and J by 5 bases, with 11 bases between them. This CDR3 has 14 amino acids. The method was immunoSEQ multiplex PCR; TCRdb's version includes in-frame clones alone and lacks a portion of them. The data contain over 120,000 clones, 90% to 95% of them singletons. This clone showed up just once. This specimen consisted of peripheral blood, obtained on day 0 of AZD1222 vaccination. The rearrangement links TRBV5-6 to TRBJ2-5, with a possible D match to TRBD2 (7 bases). The clonotype comes from an adult in good health. The CDR3 reads CASSLAGGEETQYF. For the CDR3, the DNA is TGTGCCAGCAGCTTGGCGGGGGGCGAGGAGACCCAGTACTTC.